The entry below describes one T cell receptor beta chain. What it recognizes is unknown. This specimen belongs to a study of graft-versus-host responses after intestinal transplantation. Study overall: Among the recipients, transplants were multivisceral, liver-intestinal, or isolated intestinal. Among the recipients, all got anti-thymocyte globulin induction and then tacrolimus and steroids for around 3 years. The study's findings and limits: Detection of GvH clones occurred in recipient marrow, and some had their first appearance in ileum or blood.

Graft tissue was processed to release intraepithelial and lamina propria lymphocytes. Method: immunoSEQ multiplex PCR; TCRdb's copy keeps in-frame clones and lacks some. The sample lists 40,000 or so clones; approximately 90% were seen once. The V and J ends lost 1 base and 7 bases, in that order; junction bases with no gene match: 4. CDR1 and CDR2 from the germline V gene are SGHTA and FQGTGA. CDR3 size: 14 residues. Material: ileum tissue, obtained approximately 210 days after intestinal transplant. This TCR was recovered from a human patient who received an intestinal transplant, so some T cells may come from the graft donor. The rearrangement uses TRBV7-3 and TRBJ2-1; TRBD1 matches 7 bases. This chain's CDR3 is CASSLMAGGNEQFF. The DNA of the CDR3 is TGTGCCAGCAGCTTAATGGCAGGGGGAAATGAGCAGTTCTTC.